Included here is one T cell receptor beta chain sequence, with context. PCR used 60 Vbeta primers and 13 Jbeta primers. The repertoire was sequenced with immunoSEQ multiplex PCR; TCRdb's copy has only in-frame clones and lacks some. The data hold about 200,000 clones, with about 78% observed a single time. The sample comes from a study of cytomegalovirus exposure and HLA in healthy donors. After removal of 5 bases from V and 4 bases from J, the junction contained 2 bases not matched to a gene. The CDR3 is 13 residues long. Germline-derived CDR1 and CDR2 are LNHDA and SQIVND (reference sequence). The sequenced sample was PBMCs. This clonotype originated in a woman aged 25 to 39 in good health and CMV-seronegative. The chain is built from TRBV19 and TRBJ2-5; 9 nucleotides align to TRBD1. CDR3 coding DNA: TGTGCCAGTAGTCTGGACAGGGGAGAGACCCAGTACTTC. Translating it yields CASSLDRGETQYF.